These T cell receptor beta chains were read from a single sample in a study of blood T cell repertoires in COVID-19. Assay: immunoSEQ multiplex PCR; the TCRdb copy retains only in-frame clones and omits some. Of 210,000 or so clones in the sample, 70% to 90% were seen once. The sequencing sample was made of peripheral blood. The receptors shown here come from a middle-aged woman with acute or convalescent COVID-19. Both conserved end residues are part of each CDR3. The D gene is left open where the match is weak. Clone size is shown for a subset of rows, as once, few, many or a class of expanded clone.

TRBJ1-2 . . TRBV10-3 CAITPGRSNYGYTF TGTGCCATCACCCCGGGTCGGTCTAACTATGGCTACACCTTC
TRBJ1-5 . . TRBV6-5 CASSLTLAVNQPQHF TGTGCCAGCAGCTTGACGCTAGCGGTCAATCAGCCCCAGCATTTT
TRBJ2-1 . TRBD2 TRBV9 CASSVGGGVYNEQFF TGTGCCAGCAGCGTAGGTGGGGGGGTATACAATGAGCAGTTCTTC
TRBJ1-6 . TRBD1 TRBV14 CASSSWTGENSPLHF TGTGCCAGCAGCTCCTGGACAGGGGAGAATTCACCCCTCCACTTT
TRBJ1-1 . TRBD1 TRBV5-1 CASSVYLTGDTEAFF TGCGCCAGCAGCGTTTACCTTACAGGGGACACTGAAGCTTTCTTT
TRBJ1-6 . . TRBV5-1 CASSFDNSPLHF TGCGCCAGCAGCTTCGATAATTCACCCCTCCACTTT
TRBJ1-1 . . TRBV6-5 CASRIRVNTEAFF TGTGCCAGCAGAATCAGGGTGAACACTGAAGCTTTCTTT
TRBJ1-4 . TRBD1 TRBV10-3 CAISDTRGQGYNEKLFF TGTGCCATCAGTGACACCAGGGGGCAAGGGTATAATGAAAAACTGTTTTTT
TRBJ1-1 . . TRBV7-2 CASRWEKGLADTEAFF TGTGCCAGCAGGTGGGAGAAGGGATTGGCGGACACTGAAGCTTTCTTT
TRBJ2-2 . . TRBV10-3 CAISGSGFYTGELFF TGTGCCATCAGTGGTTCCGGGTTTTACACCGGGGAGCTGTTTTTT
TRBJ1-3 . . TRBV3-1/TRBV3-2 CASSQDFTDTYSGNTIYF TGTGCCAGCAGCCAAGACTTTACGGACACTTACTCTGGAAACACCATATATTTT
TRBJ1-5 . . TRBV14 CASSRLDSRRGNQPQHF TGTGCCAGCAGCCGTCTAGACAGCAGACGGGGCAATCAGCCCCAGCATTTT
TRBJ2-2 . TRBD2 TRBV19 CASSIELAGLTNTGELFF TGTGCCAGTAGTATAGAACTAGCGGGACTGACGAACACCGGGGAGCTGTTTTTT
TRBJ1-6 . TRBD1 TRBV7-2 CASSLARPGTGRSNSPLHF TGTGCCAGCAGCTTAGCGAGGCCCGGGACAGGGAGAAGTAATTCACCCCTCCACTTT
TRBJ2-1 . TRBD2 TRBV6-5 CASTQILAGANEQFF TGTGCCAGCACCCAGATTCTAGCGGGGGCCAATGAGCAGTTCTTC
TRBJ1-1 . . TRBV5-4 CASSPGRANMNTEAFF TGTGCCAGCAGCCCTGGGAGGGCAAATATGAACACTGAAGCTTTCTTT
TRBJ2-6 . . TRBV19 CAGSRGANVLTF TGTGCCGGCTCGAGGGGGGCCAACGTCCTGACTTTC
TRBJ1-4 . TRBD1 TRBV4-1 CASSRVGTGGTNEKLFF TGCGCCAGCAGCCGGGTTGGGACAGGTGGGACTAATGAAAAACTGTTTTTT
TRBJ1-4 once . TRBV3-1/TRBV3-2 CASSPRLGERGLFF TGTGCCAGCAGCCCCCGACTGGGGGAGCGGGGACTGTTTTTT
TRBJ2-3 . TRBD2 TRBV7-2 CASSLATSGGVGTQYF TGTGCCAGCAGCTTAGCGACTAGCGGGGGGGTAGGTACGCAGTATTTT
TRBJ1-6 . . TRBV28 CASRRGRNSPLHF TGTGCCAGTAGGCGGGGGCGGAATTCACCCCTCCACTTT
TRBJ1-1 once . TRBV14 CASSLRREAEAFF TGTGCCAGCAGCTTGAGGCGGGAGGCTGAAGCTTTCTTT
TRBJ2-5 . . TRBV5-4 CASSSSFVRAGMTQYF TGTGCCAGCAGCTCCTCCTTTGTTCGGGCGGGTATGACCCAGTACTTC
TRBJ1-5 . . TRBV6-4 CASRNPTGQGDQPQHF TGTGCCAGCAGAAACCCCACAGGGCAAGGGGATCAGCCCCAGCATTTT
TRBJ1-2 . . TRBV6-5 CASRPRGNYGYTF TGTGCCAGCAGACCCAGGGGTAACTATGGCTACACCTTC